The TCR beta chain described here comes from a study of a mutant IDH1 vaccine in newly diagnosed glioma. This CDR3 has 11 residues. The ends were cut back, 3 bases at V and 14 bases at J, with 11 bases in the middle. Germline CDR1 is SNHLY and CDR2 is FYNNEI. Assay used: immunoSEQ multiplex PCR; TCRdb lists only in-frame clones, some missing. The repertoire holds some 22,000 clones, with 70% to 85% as singletons. Remarks on this clone: The antigen remains unidentified.

The time point here: week 11, during vaccination. Every vaccine dose comprised 300 ug of mutant IDH1 20-mer peptide plus topical imiquimod. The TCR was taken from a man in his forties with glioma. The starting material was PBMCs, obtained from a glioma patient whose treatment included an IDH1 peptide vaccine. The V and J genes are TRBV2 and TRBJ2-1; D gene unclear. This chain's CDR3 is CASSDRPTEFF. The CDR3 DNA reads as TGTGCCAGCAGTGACAGACCAACCGAGTTCTTC.